The clone carrying this T cell receptor beta chain was observed a few times. The CDR3 sequence is 14 residues long. The germline gives CDR1 SGHDT, CDR2 YYEEEE. The germline V and J ends were trimmed by 2 bases and 4 bases, with 13 bases remaining between them. The data originate from a study of T cell responses to AZD1222 COVID-19 vaccine. Sequencing used immunoSEQ multiplex PCR; TCRdb keeps in-frame clones, though not all of them. Of around 120,000 clones listed, around 88% were seen once; the top ten hold roughly 7%. This TCR was recovered from an adult who received the AZD1222 COVID-19 vaccine. The material sequenced was peripheral blood, taken 28 days after the second AZD1222 dose. This chain joins TRBV5-6 and TRBJ2-7, with no clear D. The DNA of the CDR3 is TGTGCCAGCAGCTTTCTATCCGCGGATTACGAGCAGTACTTC. This gives the protein CASSFLSADYEQYF. The full variable domain, completed using reference TRBV5-6 and TRBJ2-7, is DAGVTQSPTHLIKTRGQQVTLRCSPKSGHDTVSWYQQALGQGPQFIFQYYEEEERQRGNFPDRFSGHQFPNYSSELNVNALLLGDSALYLCASSFLSADYEQYFGPGTRLTVT.